These 21 T cell receptor beta chains share one sample of origin, sequenced in a study of T cells after yellow fever vaccination. TCRdb called the 5' RACE reads again in MiXCR, with one record for every CDR3 protein. Among some 220,000 distinct CDR3 sequences listed, 2.5% to 3.5% were seen once. The starting material was CD4+ T cells sorted from PBMCs, obtained 10 days after the yellow fever booster vaccination. All receptors derive from a man aged 18 to 35 who received the YFV17D yellow fever vaccine.

The chain joins TRBV27 to TRBJ1-1; D remains unclear. Looked up from germline, CDR1 is MNHEY and CDR2 is SMNVEV (reference sequence). This CDR3 spans 14 amino acids. Trimming left V 0 bases short and J 6 bases short, with 11 bases between. The CDR3 nucleotides are TGTGCCAGCAGTTTATCGGAAGGGTTCGCTGAAGCTTTCTTT. Residues: CASSLSEGFAEAFF.

The chain joins TRBV7-9 to TRBJ1-6, with D uncertain. Germline lookup yields CDR1 SEHNR and CDR2 FQNEAQ (reference sequence). V was clipped by 2 bases and J by 9 bases, with 8 bases between them. The CDR3 consists of 13 residues. The CDR3 DNA is TGTGCCAGCAGCTTAAATACGGGTTCACCCCTCCACTTT. Encoded protein: CASSLNTGSPLHF.

This clonotype was seen at least ten times. The rearrangement uses TRBV5-1 and TRBJ2-1, with TRBD2 as a possible D gene (5 bases). V was trimmed by 2 bases and J by 2 bases, leaving 11 bases between them. The CDR3 length is 15 residues. Germline lookup yields CDR1 SGHRS and CDR2 YFSETQ. CDR3 bases: TGCGCCAGCAGCTTAGAGGGCGGCGCCTACAATGAGCAGTTCTTC. Translated, it gives CASSLEGGAYNEQFF. The whole variable domain, remainder taken from reference TRBV5-1 and TRBJ2-1, is KAGVTQTPRYLIKTRGQQVTLSCSPISGHRSVSWYQQTPGQGLQFLFEYFSETQRNKGNFPGRFSGRQFSNSRSEMNVSTLELGDSALYLCASSLEGGAYNEQFFGPGTRLTVL.

At least ten counts were recorded for this clonotype. The chain couples TRBV28 to TRBJ1-1; 11 bases are a match to TRBD1. V gave up 8 bases and J gave up 3 bases; unmatched junction bases: 5. CDR1 and CDR2 from the germline V gene are MDHEN and SYDVKM. The CDR3 length is 14 residues. CDR3 bases: TGTGCCAGCGGCGCGGGACAGGGGGACACTGAAGCTTTCTTT. Protein: CASGAGQGDTEAFF.

This clonotype has more than one count but fewer than ten. The CDR3 DNA reads TGTGCCGTTAGCGGGTCGACCTACGAGCAGTACTTC. This encodes CAVSGSTYEQYF. The rearrangement links TRBV6-2 or TRBV6-3 to TRBJ2-7; the match to TRBD2 covers 7 bases. With 11 bases clipped from V and 2 bases from J, the junction kept 6 bases outside the gene matches. Germline CDR1 MNHEY, CDR2 SVGEGT. The CDR3 is made up of 12 amino acids.

The chain employs TRBV28 and TRBJ2-7, with 7 bases that match TRBD2. V shed 4 bases, J shed 4 bases, and the junction held 7 bases outside the gene matches. CDR3 length: 14 amino acids. From germline, CDR1 is MDHEN and CDR2 SYDVKM. This chain's CDR3 is CASSSGGDSYEQYV. In nucleotides, the CDR3 is TGTGCCAGCAGTTCGGGGGGTGACTCGTACGAGCAGTACGTC.

This chain uses TRBV18 with TRBJ2-7; TRBD1 might be the D (5 bases). The CDR3 is made up of 14 amino acids. Germline V gene data show CDR1 as KGHSH and CDR2 as LQKENI. V dropped 3 bases and J dropped 2 bases, with 11 bases sitting between them. CDR3 residues: CASSPKQGPYEQYV. The CDR3 nucleotides read TGTGCCAGCTCACCGAAGCAGGGCCCCTACGAGCAGTACGTC.

This clonotype was found many times. The rearrangement links TRBV6-2 or TRBV6-3 to TRBJ2-7; D is perhaps TRBD1 (6 bases). V lost 5 bases and J lost 3, with 14 bases in between. The CDR3 loop spans 14 amino acids. Germline V gene lookup returns CDR1 MNHEY and CDR2 SVGEGT. The CDR3 DNA reads as TGTGCCAGCAGTACGCTCACAGGGTTCTACGAGCAGTACTTC. Translating gives CASSTLTGFYEQYF.

This clonotype has ten or more counts. V and J are TRBV5-1 and TRBJ2-3; 7 nucleotides match TRBD1. After removal of 4 bases from V and 3 bases from J, the junction contained 2 bases not matched to a gene. This CDR3 is 13 amino acids long. The germline gives CDR1 SGHRS, CDR2 YFSETQ. The CDR3 reads CASSPQGTDTQYF. As DNA, the CDR3 is TGCGCCAGCAGCCCACAGGGGACAGATACGCAGTATTTT. The whole variable domain, filled in from reference TRBV5-1 and TRBJ2-3, reads KAGVTQTPRYLIKTRGQQVTLSCSPISGHRSVSWYQQTPGQGLQFLFEYFSETQRNKGNFPGRFSGRQFSNSRSEMNVSTLELGDSALYLCASSPQGTDTQYFGPGTRLTVL.

The chain carries TRBV19 and TRBJ1-2, with D maybe TRBD1 (6 bases). Germline V gene sequence: CDR1 LNHDA, CDR2 SQIVND (reference sequence). CDR3 size: 17 residues. Trimming stripped 4 bases from V and 2 bases from J, with 20 bases between. CDR3 loop: CASSRSPGHQPNYGYTF. The CDR3 region has the DNA TGTGCCAGTAGTAGATCCCCGGGACACCAACCCAACTATGGCTACACCTTC.

At least ten counts were recorded for this clonotype. J is TRBJ2-2 and V is TRBV6-5; D is unclear. CDR1 and CDR2 (germline): MNHEY, SVGAGI. With 5 bases removed from V and 6 bases from J, the gap between germline ends came to 7 bases. This CDR3 is built from 12 residues. The CDR3 region is CASSRSPGELFF. The CDR3, as DNA: TGTGCCAGCAGTCGGAGTCCCGGGGAGCTGTTTTTT.

This clonotype was observed many times. The V call is TRBV7-2, the J call TRBJ2-5; D is unresolved. V was trimmed by 2 bases and J by 5 bases, leaving 15 bases between them. Germline loops: CDR1 SGHTA, CDR2 FQGNSA. This CDR3 contains 15 residues. The CDR3 coding sequence is TGTGCCAGCAGCTTACTCGGAGCACCCGGCGAGACCCAGTACTTC. Translating it yields CASSLLGAPGETQYF.

This clonotype was recorded at least ten times. The chain employs TRBV7-2 and TRBJ1-3, with 10 bases that match TRBD1. The CDR3 has 13 amino acids. The V and J ends lost 5 bases and 7 bases, in that order; junction bases with no gene match: 2. CDR1 SGHTA and CDR2 FQGNSA come from the germline V gene. DNA of the CDR3: TGTGCCAGCAGCCCGGACAGGGGGAACACCATATATTTT. Amino acids: CASSPDRGNTIYF.

This clonotype has at least ten counts. The chain links TRBV30 to TRBJ2-7; perhaps TRBD1 as D (5 bases). V lost 3 bases to trimming and J lost 2 bases, with 8 bases between them. CDR3 length: 12 amino acids. CDR1 GTSNPN and CDR2 SVGIG come from the germline V gene (reference sequence). CDR3 sequence (DNA): TGTGCCTGGAGGGGGCCGACCTACGAGCAGTACTTC. This sequence encodes CAWRGPTYEQYF.

CDR3 in DNA: TGTGCCAGCAGCCGAGCCCCTAGCGGGGGGGGACAAGAGACCCAGTACTTC. This codes for CASSRAPSGGGQETQYF. The V gene is TRBV11-2, the J gene TRBJ2-5; TRBD2 aligns across 12 bases. Germline CDR1 is SGHAT and CDR2 is FQNNGV. The V and J ends lost 5 bases and 2 bases, in that order; junction bases with no gene match: 9. This CDR3 is 17 amino acids long.

This clonotype was seen at least ten times. The rearrangement links TRBV2 to TRBJ2-5; D possibly corresponds to TRBD1 (6 bases). In germline, CDR1 is SNHLY, CDR2 FYNNEI. The V end was cut by 4 bases, the J end by 3 bases, with 9 bases between. The CDR3 has 13 residues. Here the CDR3 DNA reads TGTGCCAGCAGTGGGACAGAAAAAGAGACCCAGTACTTC. The encoded protein is CASSGTEKETQYF.

This clonotype showed up just a few times. V and J are TRBV20-1 and TRBJ1-5; tentatively, D is TRBD1 (5 bases). V was shortened by 6 bases and J by 4 bases, with 13 bases between the two germline ends. The CDR3 spans 13 residues. CDR1 DFQATT and CDR2 SNEGSKA come from the germline V gene (reference sequence). The CDR3 region is CSATGTVNQPQHF. The CDR3 nucleotides read TGCAGTGCAACCGGGACCGTAAATCAGCCCCAGCATTTT.

This clonotype was counted ten times or more. The rearrangement uses TRBV29-1 and TRBJ2-2; 8 bases line up with TRBD1. J gave up 5 bases and V 1 base, and 3 bases lay outside the gene matches. Germline values: CDR1 SQVTM, CDR2 ANQGSEA. The CDR3 has 14 amino acids. CDR3 sequence (DNA): TGCAGCGTTGAAGCAGGGGGCCGGACCGGGGAGCTGTTTTTT. Amino acids: CSVEAGGRTGELFF.

The table lists this clonotype with a few counts. J is TRBJ1-1 and V is TRBV29-1; D not resolved. The germline V gene has CDR1 SQVTM and CDR2 ANQGSEA. The CDR3 is 12 amino acids. The V end was cut by 7 bases, the J end by 0 bases, with 9 bases between. CDR3 amino acids: CSGRGMNTEAFF. CDR3 bases: TGCAGCGGGCGAGGTATGAACACTGAAGCTTTCTTT. Full variable domain (missing parts from reference TRBV29-1 and TRBJ1-1): SAVISQKPSRDICQRGTSLTIQCQVDSQVTMMFWYRQQPGQSLTLIATANQGSEATYESGFVIDKFPISRPNLTFSTLTVSNMSPEDSSIYLCSGRGMNTEAFFGQGTRLTVV.

This clonotype was picked up many times. This sequence joins TRBV5-1 and TRBJ2-4, with unresolved D. The CDR3 has 13 amino acids. CDR1 and CDR2 from the germline V gene are SGHRS and YFSETQ. Trimming removed 0 bases at V and 5 bases at J, with 6 bases between. The CDR3 region is CASSLDRENIQYF. The CDR3 DNA reads as TGCGCCAGCAGCTTGGACAGAGAAAACATTCAGTACTTC. The full variable domain, in which reference TRBV5-1 and TRBJ2-4 provide the parts outside the CDR3, is KAGVTQTPRYLIKTRGQQVTLSCSPISGHRSVSWYQQTPGQGLQFLFEYFSETQRNKGNFPGRFSGRQFSNSRSEMNVSTLELGDSALYLCASSLDRENIQYFGAGTRLSVL.

This clonotype has ten or more counts. V is TRBV4-1 and J is TRBJ1-1; D is unresolved. The ends were cut back, 4 bases at V and 3 bases at J, with 6 bases in the middle. Germline CDR1 and CDR2: MGHRA and YSYEKL. CDR3 length equals 12 residues. The DNA of the CDR3 is TGCGCCAGCAGCCTGCCCTACACTGAAGCTTTCTTT. Its translation: CASSLPYTEAFF.